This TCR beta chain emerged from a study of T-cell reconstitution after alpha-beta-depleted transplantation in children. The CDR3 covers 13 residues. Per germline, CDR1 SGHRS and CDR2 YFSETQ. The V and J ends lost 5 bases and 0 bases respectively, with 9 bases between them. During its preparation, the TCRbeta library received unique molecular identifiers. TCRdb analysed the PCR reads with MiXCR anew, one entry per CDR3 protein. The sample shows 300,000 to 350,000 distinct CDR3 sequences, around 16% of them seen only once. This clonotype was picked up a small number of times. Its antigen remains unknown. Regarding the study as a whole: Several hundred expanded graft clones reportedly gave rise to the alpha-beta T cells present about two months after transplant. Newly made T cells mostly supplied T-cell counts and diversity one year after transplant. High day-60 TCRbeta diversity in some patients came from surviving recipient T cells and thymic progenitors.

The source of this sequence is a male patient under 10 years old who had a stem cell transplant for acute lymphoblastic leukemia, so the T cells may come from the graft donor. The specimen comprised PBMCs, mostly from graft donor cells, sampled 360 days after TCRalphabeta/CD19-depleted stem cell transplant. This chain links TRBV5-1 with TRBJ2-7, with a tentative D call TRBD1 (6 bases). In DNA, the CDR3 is TGCGCCAGCAGGATGGGACACTCCTACGAGCAGTACTTC. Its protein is CASRMGHSYEQYF.